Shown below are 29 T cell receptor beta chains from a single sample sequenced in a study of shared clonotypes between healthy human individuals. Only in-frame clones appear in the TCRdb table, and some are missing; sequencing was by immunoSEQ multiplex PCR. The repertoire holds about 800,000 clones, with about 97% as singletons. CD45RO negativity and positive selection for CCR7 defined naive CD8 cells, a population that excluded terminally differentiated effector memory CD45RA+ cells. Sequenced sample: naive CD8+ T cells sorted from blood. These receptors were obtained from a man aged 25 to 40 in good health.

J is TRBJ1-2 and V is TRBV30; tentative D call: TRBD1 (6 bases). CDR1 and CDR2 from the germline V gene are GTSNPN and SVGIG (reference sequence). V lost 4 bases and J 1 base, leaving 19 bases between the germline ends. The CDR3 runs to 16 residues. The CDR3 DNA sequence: TGTGCCTGGAACAGGGCAAGAGGAACCTTTAACTATGGCTACACCTTC. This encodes CAWNRARGTFNYGYTF.

The CDR3 DNA sequence: TGCGCCAGCAGCCAGGATATGACTAGCGGGAGCTACAATGAGCAGTTCTTC. Residues: CASSQDMTSGSYNEQFF. The rearrangement uses TRBV4-3 and TRBJ2-1; 12 nucleotides agree with TRBD2. V gave up 3 bases and J gave up 3 bases; unmatched junction bases: 6. The CDR3 sequence is 17 residues long. CDR1 and CDR2 (germline): LGHNA, YSLEER.

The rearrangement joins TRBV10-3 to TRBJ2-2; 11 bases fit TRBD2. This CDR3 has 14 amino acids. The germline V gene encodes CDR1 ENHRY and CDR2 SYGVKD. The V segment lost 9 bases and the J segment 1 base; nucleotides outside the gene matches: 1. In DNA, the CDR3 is TGTGCCATAGGACTAGCGGGGAACACCGGGGAGCTGTTTTTT. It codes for CAIGLAGNTGELFF.

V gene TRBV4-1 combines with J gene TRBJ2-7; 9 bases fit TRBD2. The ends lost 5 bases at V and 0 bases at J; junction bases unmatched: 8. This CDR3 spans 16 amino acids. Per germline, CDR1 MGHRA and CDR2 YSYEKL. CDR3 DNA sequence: TGCGCCAGCAGCTTGGATAGCGGGAGCATCTCCTACGAGCAGTACTTC. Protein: CASSLDSGSISYEQYF.

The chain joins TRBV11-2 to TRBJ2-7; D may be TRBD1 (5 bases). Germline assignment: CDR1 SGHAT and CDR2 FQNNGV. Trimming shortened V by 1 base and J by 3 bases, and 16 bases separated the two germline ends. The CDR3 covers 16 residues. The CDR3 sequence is CASSLVRLGQGYEQYF. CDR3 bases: TGTGCCAGCAGCTTAGTACGTCTAGGGCAGGGCTACGAGCAGTACTTC.

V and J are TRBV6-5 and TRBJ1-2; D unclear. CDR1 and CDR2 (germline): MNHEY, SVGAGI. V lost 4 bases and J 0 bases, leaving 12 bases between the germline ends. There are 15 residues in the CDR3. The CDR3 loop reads CASSSTESANYGYTF. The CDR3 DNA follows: TGTGCCAGCAGTTCAACAGAGTCAGCTAACTATGGCTACACCTTC.

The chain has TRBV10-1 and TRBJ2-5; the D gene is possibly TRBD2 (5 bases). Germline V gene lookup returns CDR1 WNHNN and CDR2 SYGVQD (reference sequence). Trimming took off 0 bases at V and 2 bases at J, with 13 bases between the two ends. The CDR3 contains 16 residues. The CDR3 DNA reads TGCGCCAGCAGTGAGTCGGATTCGGAGGCGCAAGAGACCCAGTACTTC. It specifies CASSESDSEAQETQYF.

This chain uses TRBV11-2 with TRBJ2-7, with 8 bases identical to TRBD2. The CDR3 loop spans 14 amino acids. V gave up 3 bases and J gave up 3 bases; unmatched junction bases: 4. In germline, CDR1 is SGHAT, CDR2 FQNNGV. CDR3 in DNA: TGTGCCAGCAGCTTTACTAGCGGACTCTACGAGCAGTACTTC. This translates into CASSFTSGLYEQYF.

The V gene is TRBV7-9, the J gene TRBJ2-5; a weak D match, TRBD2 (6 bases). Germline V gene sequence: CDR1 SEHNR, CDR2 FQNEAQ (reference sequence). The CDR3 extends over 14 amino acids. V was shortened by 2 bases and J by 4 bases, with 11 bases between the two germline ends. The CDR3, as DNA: TGTGCCAGCAGCTTACTAGCGATGGCAGAGACCCAGTACTTC. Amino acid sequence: CASSLLAMAETQYF.

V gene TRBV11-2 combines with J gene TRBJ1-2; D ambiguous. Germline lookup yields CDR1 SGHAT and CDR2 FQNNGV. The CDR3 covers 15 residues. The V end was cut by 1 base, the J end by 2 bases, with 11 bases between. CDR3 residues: CASSLVGEGNYGYTF. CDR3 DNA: TGTGCCAGCAGCTTAGTTGGGGAAGGCAACTATGGCTACACCTTC.

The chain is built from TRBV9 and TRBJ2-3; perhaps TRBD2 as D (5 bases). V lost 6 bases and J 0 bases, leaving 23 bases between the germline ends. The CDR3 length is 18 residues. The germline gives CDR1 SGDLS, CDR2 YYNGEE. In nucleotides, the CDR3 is TGTGCCAGCAATCCAGGAAGGCTCGGGCGGACTAGCACAGATACGCAGTATTTT. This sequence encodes CASNPGRLGRTSTDTQYF.

As DNA, the CDR3 is TGTGCCAACCAGGGAGCTGAAGCTTTCTTT. Translating gives CANQGAEAFF. This chain links TRBV2 with TRBJ1-1; D perhaps matches TRBD1 (5 bases). This CDR3 is built from 10 residues. V lost 10 bases and J 6 bases, leaving 9 bases between the germline ends. Germline assignment: CDR1 SNHLY and CDR2 FYNNEI.

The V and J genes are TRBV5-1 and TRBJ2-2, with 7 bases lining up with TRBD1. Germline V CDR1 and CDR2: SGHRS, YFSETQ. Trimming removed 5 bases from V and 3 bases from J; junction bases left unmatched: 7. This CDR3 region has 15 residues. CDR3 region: CASRPGTDDTGELFF. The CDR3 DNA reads TGCGCCAGCAGGCCCGGGACAGATGACACCGGGGAGCTGTTTTTT.

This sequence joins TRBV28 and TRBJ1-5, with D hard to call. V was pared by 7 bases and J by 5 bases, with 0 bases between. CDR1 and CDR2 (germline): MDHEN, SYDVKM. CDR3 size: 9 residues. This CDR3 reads CASNQPQHF. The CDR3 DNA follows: TGTGCCAGCAATCAGCCCCAGCATTTT.

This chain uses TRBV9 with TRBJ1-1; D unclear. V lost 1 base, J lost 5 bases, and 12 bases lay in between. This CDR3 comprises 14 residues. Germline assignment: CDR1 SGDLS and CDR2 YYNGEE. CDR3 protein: CASSVTDGKTEAFF. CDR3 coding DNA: TGTGCCAGCAGCGTAACAGACGGCAAAACTGAAGCTTTCTTT. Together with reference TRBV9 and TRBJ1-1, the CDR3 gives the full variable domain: DSGVTQTPKHLITATGQRVTLRCSPRSGDLSVYWYQQSLDQGLQFLIQYYNGEERAKGNILERFSAQQFPDLHSELNLSSLELGDSALYFCASSVTDGKTEAFFGQGTRLTVV.

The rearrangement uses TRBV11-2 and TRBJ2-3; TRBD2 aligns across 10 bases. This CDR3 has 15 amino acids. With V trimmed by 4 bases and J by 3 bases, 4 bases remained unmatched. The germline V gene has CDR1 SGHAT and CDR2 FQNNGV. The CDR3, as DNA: TGTGCCAGCAGCTCCATTAGCGGGAGGACAGATACGCAGTATTTT. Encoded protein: CASSSISGRTDTQYF.

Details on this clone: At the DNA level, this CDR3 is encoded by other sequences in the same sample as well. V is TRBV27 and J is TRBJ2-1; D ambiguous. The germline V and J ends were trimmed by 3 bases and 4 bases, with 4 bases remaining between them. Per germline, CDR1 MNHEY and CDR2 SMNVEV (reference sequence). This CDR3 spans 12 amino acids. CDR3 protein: CASSLGYNEQFF. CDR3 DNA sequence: TGTGCCAGCAGTTTGGGGTACAATGAGCAGTTCTTC.

The CDR3 DNA reads as TGCAGCGTTGAACTACGACAGAGACCCTACGAGCAGTACTTC. Amino acids: CSVELRQRPYEQYF. The chain combines TRBV29-1 with TRBJ2-7; possibly TRBD1 for D (5 bases). CDR3 length: 14 residues. Germline loops: CDR1 SQVTM, CDR2 ANQGSEA. The germline V and J ends were trimmed by 2 bases and 2 bases, with 13 bases remaining between them.

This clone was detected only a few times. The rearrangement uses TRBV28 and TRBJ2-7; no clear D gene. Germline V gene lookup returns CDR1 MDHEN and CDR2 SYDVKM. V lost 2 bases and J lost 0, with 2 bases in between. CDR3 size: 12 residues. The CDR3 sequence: CASSLPSYEQYF. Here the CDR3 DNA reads TGTGCCAGCAGTTTACCCTCCTACGAGCAGTACTTC.

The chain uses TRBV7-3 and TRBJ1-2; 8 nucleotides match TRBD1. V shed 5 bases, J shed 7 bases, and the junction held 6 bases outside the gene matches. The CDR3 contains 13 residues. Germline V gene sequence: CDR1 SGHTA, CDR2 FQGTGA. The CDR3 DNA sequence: TGTGCCAGCAGCGCCCCAGGGGGCGGTGGCTACACCTTC. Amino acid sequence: CASSAPGGGGYTF.

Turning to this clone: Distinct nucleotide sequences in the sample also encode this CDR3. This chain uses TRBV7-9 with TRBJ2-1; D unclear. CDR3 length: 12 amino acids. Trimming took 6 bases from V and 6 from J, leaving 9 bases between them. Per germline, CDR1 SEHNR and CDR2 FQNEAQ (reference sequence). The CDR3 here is CASSLLVNEQFF. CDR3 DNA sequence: TGTGCCAGCAGTTTGCTAGTCAATGAGCAGTTCTTC.

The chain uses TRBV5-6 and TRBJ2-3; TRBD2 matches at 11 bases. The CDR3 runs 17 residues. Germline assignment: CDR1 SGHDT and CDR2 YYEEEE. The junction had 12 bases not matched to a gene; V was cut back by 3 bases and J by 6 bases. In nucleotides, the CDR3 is TGTGCCAGCAGCTCCGGGACTAGCGGACGAACCCACGATACGCAGTATTTT. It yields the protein CASSSGTSGRTHDTQYF.

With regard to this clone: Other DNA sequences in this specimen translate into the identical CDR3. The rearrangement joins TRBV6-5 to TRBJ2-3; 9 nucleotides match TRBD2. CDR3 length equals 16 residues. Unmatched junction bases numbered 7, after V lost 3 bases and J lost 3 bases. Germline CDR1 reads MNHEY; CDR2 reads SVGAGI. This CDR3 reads CASSYLAGGLTDTQYF. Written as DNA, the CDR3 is TGTGCCAGCAGTTATTTGGCGGGAGGGCTAACAGATACGCAGTATTTT.

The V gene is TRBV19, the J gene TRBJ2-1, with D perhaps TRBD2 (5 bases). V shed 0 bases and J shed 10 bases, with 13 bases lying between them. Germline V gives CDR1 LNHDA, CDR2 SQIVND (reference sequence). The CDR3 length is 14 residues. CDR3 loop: CASSIELGPPEQFF. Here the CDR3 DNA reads TGTGCCAGTAGTATAGAACTAGGCCCCCCCGAGCAGTTCTTC.

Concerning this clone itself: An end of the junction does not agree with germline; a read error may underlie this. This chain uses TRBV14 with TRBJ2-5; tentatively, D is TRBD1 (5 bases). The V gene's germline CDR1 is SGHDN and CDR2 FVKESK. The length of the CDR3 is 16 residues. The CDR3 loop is CASSEDRVTLGETQYF. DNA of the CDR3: TGTGCCAGCAGCGAAGACAGAGTCACCCTGGGAGAGACCCAGTACTTC.

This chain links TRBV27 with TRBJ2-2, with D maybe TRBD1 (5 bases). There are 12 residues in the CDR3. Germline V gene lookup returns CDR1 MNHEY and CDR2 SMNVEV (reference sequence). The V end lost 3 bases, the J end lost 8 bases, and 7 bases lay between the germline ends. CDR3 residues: CASSFRTGELFF. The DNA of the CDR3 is TGTGCCAGCAGTTTCCGGACAGGGGAGCTGTTTTTT.

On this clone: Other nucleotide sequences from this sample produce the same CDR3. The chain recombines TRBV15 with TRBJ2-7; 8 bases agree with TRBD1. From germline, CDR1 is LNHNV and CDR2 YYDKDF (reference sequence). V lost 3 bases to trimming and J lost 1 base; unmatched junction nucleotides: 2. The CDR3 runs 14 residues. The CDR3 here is CATSSRQGSYEQYF. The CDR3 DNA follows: TGTGCCACCAGCAGTAGACAGGGGTCCTACGAGCAGTACTTC. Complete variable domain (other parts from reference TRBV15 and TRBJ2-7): DAMVIQNPRYQVTQFGKPVTLSCSQTLNHNVMYWYQQKSSQAPKLLFHYYDKDFNNEADTPDNFQSRRPNTSFCFLDIRSPGLGDTAMYLCATSSRQGSYEQYFGPGTRLTVT.

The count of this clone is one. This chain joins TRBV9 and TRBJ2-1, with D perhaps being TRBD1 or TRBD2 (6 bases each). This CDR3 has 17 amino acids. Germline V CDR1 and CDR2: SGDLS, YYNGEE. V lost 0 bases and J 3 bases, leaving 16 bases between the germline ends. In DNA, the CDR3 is TGTGCCAGCAGCGTAGCTGGAGGGGGACGGCTCTACAATGAGCAGTTCTTC. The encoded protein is CASSVAGGGRLYNEQFF.

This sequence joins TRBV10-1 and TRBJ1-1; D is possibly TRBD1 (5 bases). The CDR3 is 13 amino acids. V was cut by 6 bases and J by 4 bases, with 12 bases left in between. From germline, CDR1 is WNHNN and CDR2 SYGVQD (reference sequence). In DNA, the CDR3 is TGCGCCAGCAGGTCGGGGGATTCCACTGAAGCTTTCTTT. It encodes CASRSGDSTEAFF.